One and the same sample provided the 17 T cell receptor beta chains below, sequenced in a study of PD-1 blockade in classical Hodgkin lymphoma (dated by TCRdb to 2018 to 2020). The sample's time point label, decoded: cycle 4 day 1 (C4D1), after six to seven weeks of nivolumab. Relapse after autologous stem cell transplantation had occurred in all trial patients, and cohorts A, B and C were distinguished by prior brentuximab vedotin exposure. Receptor libraries were prepared by the immunoSEQ multiplex PCR assay. The clones in this table, taken by TCRdb from immuneACCESS, are in-frame only. Not every clone is retained; where verified, under half of the shortfall comes from an unresolved V gene, and the cause of the rest is unknown. This sample holds some 93,000 clones; about three quarters were observed only once. 9.4% of the sample comes from the top ten. The source was peripheral blood mononuclear cells (PBMCs), collected before the fourth cycle of nivolumab. Receptors were obtained from a human donor with classical Hodgkin lymphoma.

This chain connects TRBV10-3 to TRBJ1-5; 8 nucleotides match TRBD1. Germline lookup yields CDR1 ENHRY and CDR2 SYGVKD. The CDR3 spans 14 residues. With 8 bases clipped from V and 1 base from J, the junction kept 4 bases outside the gene matches. CDR3 residues: CAISGGGSNQPQHF. The CDR3 nucleotides are TGTGCCATCTCAGGGGGCGGCAGCAATCAGCCCCAGCATTTT.

This clone turned up a few times. This chain joins TRBV25-1 and TRBJ1-5; D is possibly TRBD1 (6 bases). Looked up from germline, CDR1 is MGHDK and CDR2 is SYGVNS. The CDR3 has 15 residues. Trimming stripped 1 base from V and 7 bases from J, with 14 bases between. CDR3: CASSELPGEGQPQHF. The CDR3 DNA sequence: TGTGCCAGCAGTGAATTGCCAGGGGAGGGCCAGCCCCAGCATTTT.

The chain combines TRBV5-3 with TRBJ1-5; no clear D. TRBV5-3 has ORF status, its function being uncertain. V lost 1 base, J lost 7 bases, and 3 bases lay in between. The length of the CDR3 is 11 residues. CDR3 residues: CARSLRQPQHF. CDR3 DNA: TGTGCCAGAAGCTTGCGGCAGCCCCAGCATTTT.

The chain joins TRBV19 to TRBJ2-7, with 7 bases matching TRBD1. After removal of 1 base from V and 3 bases from J, the junction contained 3 bases not matched to a gene. CDR1 and CDR2 from the germline V gene are LNHDA and SQIVND (reference sequence). CDR3 size: 14 residues. The chain's CDR3 is CASSIGDSLYEQYF. The CDR3 nucleotides read TGTGCCAGTAGTATAGGGGACAGCCTCTACGAGCAGTACTTC.

V and J are TRBV7-6 and TRBJ1-2; D gene uncertain. The V end lost 5 bases, the J end lost 8 bases, and 12 bases lay between the germline ends. This CDR3 region has 12 residues. Germline CDR1 reads SGHVS; CDR2 reads FNYEAQ. CDR3 DNA: TGTGCCAGCAGCCGCCGGCCGGGCGGCTACACCTTC. Protein sequence: CASSRRPGGYTF.

V usage is TRBV7-2 and J usage is TRBJ1-1; TRBD1 aligns across 8 bases. The CDR3 loop spans 13 amino acids. Trimming cost V 1 base and J 11 bases; bases outside gene matches: 6. CDR1 and CDR2 (germline): SGHTA, FQGNSA. The CDR3 DNA reads as TGTGCCAGCAGCTTAGTGGCAGGGGGCACGGCTTTCTTT. Translation: CASSLVAGGTAFF.

Here the CDR3 reads CATSRYFGRGTNNEQFF. In DNA, the CDR3 is TGTGCCACCAGCAGGTATTTCGGCAGGGGTACTAACAATGAGCAGTTCTTC. The chain links TRBV15 to TRBJ2-1, with D possibly being TRBD1 (6 bases). Trimming cost V 3 bases and J 5 bases, with 20 bases left between them. Looked up from germline, CDR1 is LNHNV and CDR2 is YYDKDF (reference sequence). The CDR3 totals 17 residues.

The DNA for the CDR3 is TGCGCCAGCAGCTTAAAGGCCAATGAGCAGTTCTTC. Translation: CASSLKANEQFF. The V gene is TRBV5-1, the J gene TRBJ2-1; D is unclear. This CDR3 has 12 amino acids. V was cut by 2 bases and J by 6 bases, with 6 bases left in between. Germline loops: CDR1 SGHRS, CDR2 YFSETQ.

This clone was seen more than once but under ten times. The V and J genes are TRBV7-8 and TRBJ1-1, with D unresolved. The CDR3 sequence is 16 residues long. V lost 5 bases and J 3 bases, leaving 19 bases between the germline ends. From germline, CDR1 is SGHVS and CDR2 FQNEAQ. CDR3 bases: TGTGCCAGCAGCCCGCCATCGATCCGGGAGGACACTGAAGCTTTCTTT. Translating it yields CASSPPSIREDTEAFF.

This clone appeared once. This sequence joins TRBV5-4 and TRBJ1-2; D perhaps matches TRBD1 (6 bases). Germline V CDR1 and CDR2: SGHNT, YYREEE (reference sequence). The CDR3 length is 16 residues. V was shortened by 3 bases and J by 5 bases, with 20 bases between the two germline ends. CDR3 coding DNA: TGTGCCAGCAGCTCCGCTCCAGGGAGAGGGGGATATGGCTACACCTTC. This encodes CASSSAPGRGGYGYTF.

The rearrangement links TRBV5-1 to TRBJ2-2; 11 bases line up with TRBD1. The CDR3 covers 15 residues. Per germline, CDR1 SGHRS and CDR2 YFSETQ. The junction had 2 bases not matched to a gene; V was cut back by 3 bases and J by 4 bases. CDR3 DNA sequence: TGCGCCAGCAGCTCGGGACAGGGGGGCACCGGGGAGCTGTTTTTT. This encodes CASSSGQGGTGELFF.

The rearrangement joins TRBV7-6 to TRBJ2-7; TRBD2 matches at 10 bases. From germline, CDR1 is SGHVS and CDR2 FNYEAQ. With V trimmed by 3 bases and J by 4 bases, 6 bases remained unmatched. This CDR3 spans 15 amino acids. CDR3 nucleotide sequence: TGTGCCAGCAGCTTTTCTCTAGCGGGGGCGTACGAGCAGTACTTC. It is translated as CASSFSLAGAYEQYF.

The chain employs TRBV29-1 and TRBJ1-2; possible D gene TRBD1, 5 bases. There are 12 residues in the CDR3. Between the trimmed V and J ends, which lost 4 bases and 8 bases, there was a span of 14 bases. Germline CDR1 reads SQVTM; CDR2 reads ANQGSEA. Here the CDR3 DNA reads TGCAGCGTTGTCAGTGGGGCGCAGGGCTACACCTTC. Its protein is CSVVSGAQGYTF.

The chain carries TRBV18 and TRBJ1-6, with a weak D call TRBD1 (6 bases). The V gene lost 3 bases and the J gene lost 2 bases, with 8 bases spanning the gap. Germline V gene data show CDR1 as KGHSH and CDR2 as LQKENI. The CDR3 is 15 residues long. The CDR3 here is CASSPQGPYNSPLHF. CDR3 nucleotide sequence: TGTGCCAGCTCACCGCAGGGGCCCTATAATTCACCCCTCCACTTT.

The V and J genes are TRBV6-1 and TRBJ2-3; D possibly corresponds to TRBD2 (5 bases). The V gene's germline CDR1 is MNHNS and CDR2 SASEGT. The CDR3 is 15 amino acids. The V gene lost 3 bases and the J gene lost 2 bases, with 12 bases spanning the gap. CDR3 DNA sequence: TGTGCCAGCAGTGAGCTCGGGGTAATCACAGATACGCAGTATTTT. Its protein is CASSELGVITDTQYF.

This clone turned up a few times. The V gene is TRBV2, the J gene TRBJ1-1, with 7 bases identical to TRBD1. Germline V lookup: CDR1 SNHLY, CDR2 FYNNEI. This CDR3 spans 14 amino acids. Unmatched junction bases numbered 8, after V lost 6 bases and J lost 4 bases. Here the CDR3 DNA reads TGTGCCAGCAGGCCAGGACAGGCGAGCACTGAAGCTTTCTTT. Encoded protein: CASRPGQASTEAFF.

This chain joins TRBV28 and TRBJ2-1; 12 bases fit TRBD2. Germline V gene sequence: CDR1 MDHEN, CDR2 SYDVKM. CDR3 size: 18 residues. V trimming: 7 bases; J trimming: 4 bases; junction bases outside the gene matches: 14. The CDR3 region is CASTMPIPGLAGYNEQFF. Written as DNA, the CDR3 is TGTGCCAGCACCATGCCGATCCCGGGACTAGCGGGTTACAATGAGCAGTTCTTC.